This is a list of T cell receptor beta chains from one sample in a study of blood T cells in healthy people across ages. A single record per CDR3 protein comes from TCRdb applying MiXCR to the 5' RACE reads. The sample holds 1.5 million to 2 million distinct CDR3 sequences, 28% seen once. The specimen was blood. These receptors were obtained from a woman in her 30s in good health. Each CDR3 is given with its conserved first and last residue. D genes are given only for firm matches. Only part of the rows carry a size: once, few, many, or a class if the clone is expanded.

V: TRBV9
J: TRBJ1-1
size: few
D: .
CDR3: CASSPWTGTEAFF
DNA: TGTGCCAGCAGCCCCTGGACGGGCACTGAAGCTTTCTTT

V: TRBV7-2
J: TRBJ1-2
size: .
D: .
CDR3: CASSSLNRAPYGYTF
DNA: TGTGCCAGCAGCTCTCTGAACAGGGCCCCCTATGGCTACACCTTC

V: TRBV15
J: TRBJ1-2
size: .
D: .
CDR3: CATSSRSDSGYTF
DNA: TGTGCCACCAGCTCACGGTCAGATAGTGGCTACACCTTC

V: TRBV20-1
J: TRBJ2-7
size: many
D: .
CDR3: CSALGDKLYEQYF
DNA: TGCAGTGCCCTGGGGGACAAACTCTACGAGCAGTACTTC

V: TRBV2
J: TRBJ2-1
size: few
D: TRBD2
CDR3: CASRGTSGGGNEQFF
DNA: TGTGCCAGCAGGGGGACTAGCGGGGGAGGCAATGAGCAGTTCTTC

V: TRBV7-9
J: TRBJ1-2
size: .
D: TRBD1
CDR3: CASSFPDRSYGYTF
DNA: TGTGCCAGCAGCTTCCCGGACAGGAGCTATGGCTACACCTTC

V: TRBV7-2
J: TRBJ1-5
size: .
D: TRBD1
CDR3: CASSSPDRGRSNQPQHF
DNA: TGTGCCAGCAGCTCACCAGACAGGGGCCGTAGCAATCAGCCCCAGCATTTT

V: TRBV4-1
J: TRBJ2-7
size: .
D: TRBD2
CDR3: CASSHVVLPGTSGARQYF
DNA: TGCGCCAGCAGCCACGTGGTCCTCCCCGGGACTAGCGGGGCGCGGCAGTACTTC

V: TRBV29-1
J: TRBJ2-7
size: many
D: .
CDR3: CSVVSRGEQYF
DNA: TGCAGCGTTGTCTCCAGGGGCGAGCAGTACTTC

V: TRBV12-3/TRBV12-4
J: TRBJ2-1
size: few
D: .
CDR3: CASGRLTTSSSHTANEQFF
DNA: TGTGCCAGCGGACGACTTACGACTAGTAGTTCCCATACCGCCAATGAGCAGTTCTTC

V: TRBV7-9
J: TRBJ2-1
size: .
D: .
CDR3: CASSLAGDLRNEQFF
DNA: TGTGCCAGCAGCTTAGCGGGGGACCTCCGCAATGAGCAGTTCTTC

V: TRBV25-1
J: TRBJ2-6
size: few
D: .
CDR3: CASSAPGSGANVLTF
DNA: TGTGCCAGCAGTGCCCCAGGGAGTGGGGCCAACGTCCTGACTTTC

V: TRBV20-1
J: TRBJ2-1
size: .
D: .
CDR3: CSARARDEQFF
DNA: TGCAGTGCTAGGGCTAGAGACGAGCAGTTCTTC

V: TRBV20-1
J: TRBJ2-1
size: many
D: .
CDR3: CSAISSYNEQFF
DNA: TGCAGTGCTATTAGCTCCTACAATGAGCAGTTCTTC

V: TRBV3-1
J: TRBJ1-5
size: once
D: TRBD1
CDR3: CASSRSGQGAEQPQHF
DNA: TGTGCCAGCAGCAGATCAGGACAGGGGGCCGAGCAGCCCCAGCATTTT

V: TRBV29-1
J: TRBJ2-7
size: .
D: .
CDR3: CSVGQRGGRGSYNEQYF
DNA: TGCAGCGTAGGGCAGAGGGGGGGCCGAGGAAGTTACAATGAGCAGTACTTC